The 18 T cell receptor beta chains below all came from one sample that was sequenced in a study of OX40 agonist ivuxolimab in advanced cancers. Sequencing was performed with immunoSEQ multiplex PCR; in TCRdb, only in-frame clones are kept and a portion is missing. The sample consists of about 70,000 clones, approximately 90% of them appearing once. This specimen consisted of CD4+ or CD8+ T cells sorted from blood, obtained in a trial of the OX40 agonist ivuxolimab. These receptors all stem from an adult with an advanced solid tumor such as melanoma, head and neck, liver or kidney cancer.

This clone showed up just once. V usage is TRBV7-8 and J usage is TRBJ2-2; perhaps TRBD1 as D (6 bases). CDR1 is SGHVS, CDR2 FQNEAQ, per germline. The CDR3 length is 15 residues. The V end was cut by 5 bases, the J end by 6 bases, with 16 bases between. The CDR3 loop reads CASSPIIGGPGELFF. DNA of the CDR3: TGTGCCAGCAGCCCCATAATAGGGGGACCCGGGGAGCTGTTTTTT.

This rearrangement joins TRBV2 to TRBJ2-1; 10 bases map to TRBD2. V lost 6 bases and J lost 4; bases outside the gene matches: 6. The CDR3 consists of 15 residues. Germline CDR1 SNHLY, CDR2 FYNNEI. CDR3 coding DNA: TGTGCCAGCAGCCCCGAAGCGGGGGGGTACAATGAGCAGTTCTTC. Translation gives CASSPEAGGYNEQFF.

This chain joins TRBV5-1 and TRBJ2-2; no definite D call. The V end lost 4 bases, the J end lost 4 bases, and 11 bases lay between the germline ends. Germline V gives CDR1 SGHRS, CDR2 YFSETQ. The CDR3 covers 14 residues. The CDR3 sequence: CASSTLDPTGELFF. The DNA of the CDR3 is TGCGCCAGCAGCACACTGGATCCCACCGGGGAGCTGTTTTTT.

This clone was recorded only once. The genes are TRBV10-2 and TRBJ2-5, with 10 nucleotides matching TRBD2. Looked up from germline, CDR1 is WSHSY and CDR2 is SAAADI. The CDR3 is 18 residues long. Trimming took 0 bases from V and 5 from J; bases not matched to a gene: 12. The CDR3 sequence is CASSESQTSGDITETQYF. For the CDR3, the DNA is TGCGCCAGCAGTGAGTCGCAAACTAGCGGGGACATTACGGAGACCCAGTACTTC.

This rearrangement joins TRBV5-1 to TRBJ2-1; D is undetermined. CDR1 is SGHRS, CDR2 YFSETQ, per germline. The CDR3 is 14 amino acids. V was pared by 4 bases and J by 0 bases, with 8 bases between. Here the CDR3 reads CASSPSSSYNEQFF. The CDR3 bases are TGCGCCAGCAGCCCTTCTAGCTCCTACAATGAGCAGTTCTTC.

The chain is built from TRBV7-2 and TRBJ1-2, with TRBD1 as a possible D gene (5 bases). V dropped 4 bases and J dropped 7 bases, with 13 bases sitting between them. The CDR3 has 13 residues. Germline CDR1 SGHTA, CDR2 FQGNSA. CDR3 DNA: TGTGCCAGCAGCTCGGGACCGACCGGTGGCTACACCTTC. Translating it yields CASSSGPTGGYTF.

The chain couples TRBV5-1 to TRBJ2-5, with a weak D call TRBD2 (6 bases). CDR3 size: 13 residues. Trimming removed 6 bases from V and 3 bases from J, with 12 bases in between. CDR1 is SGHRS and CDR2 is YFSETQ in the germline V gene. CDR3: CASMGTGKETQYF. As DNA, the CDR3 is TGCGCCAGCATGGGGACTGGGAAAGAGACCCAGTACTTC.

CDR3 amino acids: CASSLEQGLGGYTF. The CDR3 bases are TGTGCCAGCAGTCTCGAACAGGGTCTAGGGGGCTACACCTTC. V gene TRBV27 combines with J gene TRBJ1-2; perhaps TRBD1 as D (6 bases). V dropped 5 bases and J dropped 8 bases, with 18 bases sitting between them. This CDR3 is built from 14 residues. Looked up from germline, CDR1 is MNHEY and CDR2 is SMNVEV (reference sequence).

V usage is TRBV5-6 and J usage is TRBJ1-3; 8 nucleotides agree with TRBD1. The CDR3 runs to 16 residues. The germline V gene has CDR1 SGHDT and CDR2 YYEEEE. Trimming at V came to 2 bases and at J to 0 bases, leaving 4 bases not matched to a gene. The CDR3 nucleotides are TGTGCCAGCAGCTTCACAGACAGGGGCTCTGGAAACACCATATATTTT. Protein product: CASSFTDRGSGNTIYF. The whole variable domain, filled in from reference TRBV5-6 and TRBJ1-3, reads DAGVTQSPTHLIKTRGQQVTLRCSPKSGHDTVSWYQQALGQGPQFIFQYYEEEERQRGNFPDRFSGHQFPNYSSELNVNALLLGDSALYLCASSFTDRGSGNTIYFGEGSWLTVV.

The J gene is TRBJ1-3, the V gene TRBV28, with 7 nucleotides matching TRBD1. This CDR3 contains 16 residues. Trimming removed 3 bases from V and 0 bases from J; junction bases left unmatched: 5. Germline loops: CDR1 MDHEN, CDR2 SYDVKM. CDR3 in amino acids: CASSLGTASSGNTIYF. CDR3 sequence (DNA): TGTGCCAGCAGTTTGGGGACAGCGAGCTCTGGAAACACCATATATTTT.

The chain couples TRBV21-1 to TRBJ2-1; the D segment call TRBD2 is taken from the table without a DNA check. TRBV21-1 is a recognized pseudogene. The CDR3 spans 15 residues. CDR3 in amino acids: CASSCPGTRSDEQFF. The CDR3 DNA reads as TGTGCCAGCAGCTGCCCCGGGACTAGGTCGGATGAGCAGTTCTTC.

The chain employs TRBV14 and TRBJ1-1, with D possibly TRBD1 on 5 matching bases. The CDR3 is 15 amino acids. Trimming took 2 bases from V and 0 from J, leaving 10 bases between them. Per germline, CDR1 SGHDN and CDR2 FVKESK. CDR3 in amino acids: CASSQYRGMNTEAFF. For the CDR3, the DNA is TGTGCCAGCAGCCAATACCGGGGGATGAACACTGAAGCTTTCTTT.

The chain employs TRBV5-4 and TRBJ1-2; 10 bases map to TRBD1. Trimming cost V 0 bases and J 5 bases; bases outside gene matches: 7. The germline CDR1 and CDR2 sequences are SGHNT and YYREEE (reference sequence). The CDR3 consists of 16 residues. CDR3 nucleotides: TGTGCCAGCAGCTTGGGACAGGGGGCGACGTTGTATGGCTACACCTTC. It specifies CASSLGQGATLYGYTF. Full variable domain (remainder filled in from reference TRBV5-4 and TRBJ1-2): ETGVTQSPTHLIKTRGQQVTLRCSSQSGHNTVSWYQQALGQGPQFIFQYYREEENGRGNFPPRFSGLQFPNYSSELNVNALELDDSALYLCASSLGQGATLYGYTFGSGTRLTVV.

This clone was counted once. The chain carries TRBV6-1 and TRBJ2-3; unclear D gene. The V gene lost 4 bases and the J gene lost 2 bases, with 7 bases spanning the gap. The CDR3 is made up of 13 amino acids. CDR1 and CDR2 from the germline V gene are MNHNS and SASEGT. CDR3 loop: CASSGGDTDTQYF. As DNA, the CDR3 is TGTGCCAGCAGTGGGGGTGACACAGATACGCAGTATTTT.

V gene TRBV18 combines with J gene TRBJ1-2; D remains ambiguous. The germline V gene encodes CDR1 KGHSH and CDR2 LQKENI. CDR3 length: 13 amino acids. V gave up 4 bases and J gave up 5 bases, with 11 bases separating them. DNA for the CDR3: TGTGCCAGCTCACAGGGTACAGAATATGGCTACACCTTC. It encodes CASSQGTEYGYTF.

The V and J genes are TRBV4-1 and TRBJ2-2; TRBD2 matches at 10 bases. V lost 1 base and J lost 7; bases outside the gene matches: 6. Germline CDR1 reads MGHRA; CDR2 reads YSYEKL. The CDR3 sequence is 16 residues long. CDR3 coding DNA: TGCGCCAGCAGCCAAGCTAGCGGGGGATTGGGCGGGGAGCTGTTTTTT. This codes for CASSQASGGLGGELFF.

The chain uses TRBV2 and TRBJ1-2; D gene ambiguous. The CDR3 is made up of 12 amino acids. Germline lookup yields CDR1 SNHLY and CDR2 FYNNEI. V lost 2 bases and J lost 7, with 8 bases in between. As DNA, the CDR3 is TGTGCCAGCAGTGAATATAATGGTGGCTACACCTTC. Its translation is CASSEYNGGYTF.

The V and J genes are TRBV6-5 and TRBJ1-1; D is perhaps TRBD1 (5 bases). The CDR3 covers 13 residues. CDR1 is MNHEY and CDR2 is SVGAGI in the germline V gene. The germline V and J ends were trimmed by 6 bases and 2 bases, with 10 bases remaining between them. The CDR3, as DNA: TGTGCCAGCAGCCAACAGGTAAACACTGAAGCTTTCTTT. Translation: CASSQQVNTEAFF.